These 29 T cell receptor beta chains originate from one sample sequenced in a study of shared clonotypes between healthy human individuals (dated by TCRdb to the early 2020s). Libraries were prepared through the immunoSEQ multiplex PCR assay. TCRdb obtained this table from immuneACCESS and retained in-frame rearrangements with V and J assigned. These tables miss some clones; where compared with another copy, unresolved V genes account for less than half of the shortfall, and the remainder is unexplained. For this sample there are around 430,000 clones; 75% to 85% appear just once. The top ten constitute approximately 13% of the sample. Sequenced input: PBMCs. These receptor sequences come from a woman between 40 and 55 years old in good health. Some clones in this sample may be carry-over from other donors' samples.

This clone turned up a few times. The CDR3, as DNA: TGTGCCAGCAGTTCCATGGTAGGAAGCTCCTACGAGCAGTACTTC. Amino acid sequence: CASSSMVGSSYEQYF. The V call is TRBV7-2, the J call TRBJ2-7, with no clear D. The germline CDR1 and CDR2 sequences are SGHTA and FQGNSA. CDR3 size: 15 residues. The V and J ends lost 6 bases and 0 bases respectively, with 15 bases between them.

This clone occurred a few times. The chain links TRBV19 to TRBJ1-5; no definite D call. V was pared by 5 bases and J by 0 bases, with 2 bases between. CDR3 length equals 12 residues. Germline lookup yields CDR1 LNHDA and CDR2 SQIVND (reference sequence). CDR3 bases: TGTGCCAGTAGTGGTAGCAATCAGCCCCAGCATTTT. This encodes CASSGSNQPQHF.

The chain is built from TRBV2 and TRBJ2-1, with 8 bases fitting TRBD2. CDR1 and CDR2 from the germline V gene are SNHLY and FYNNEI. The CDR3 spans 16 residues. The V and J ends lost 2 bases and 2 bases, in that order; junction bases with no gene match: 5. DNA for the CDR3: TGTGCCAGCAGTGAACGGGTAGCGGGGACCTACAATGAGCAGTTCTTC. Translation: CASSERVAGTYNEQFF.

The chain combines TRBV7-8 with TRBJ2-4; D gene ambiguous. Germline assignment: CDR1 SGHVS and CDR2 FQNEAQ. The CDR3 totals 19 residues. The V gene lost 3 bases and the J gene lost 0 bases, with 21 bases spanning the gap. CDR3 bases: TGTGCCAGCAGCTTCGGCCCGCTTATTTCCCGCTTAGCCAAAAACATTCAGTACTTC. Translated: CASSFGPLISRLAKNIQYF.

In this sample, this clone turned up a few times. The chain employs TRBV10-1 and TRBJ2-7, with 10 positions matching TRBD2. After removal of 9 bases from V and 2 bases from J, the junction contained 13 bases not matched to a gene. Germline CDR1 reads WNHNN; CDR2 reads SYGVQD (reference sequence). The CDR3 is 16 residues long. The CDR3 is CARLIAGGQLAYEQYF. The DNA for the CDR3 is TGCGCCAGACTAATAGCGGGAGGACAACTCGCCTACGAGCAGTACTTC.

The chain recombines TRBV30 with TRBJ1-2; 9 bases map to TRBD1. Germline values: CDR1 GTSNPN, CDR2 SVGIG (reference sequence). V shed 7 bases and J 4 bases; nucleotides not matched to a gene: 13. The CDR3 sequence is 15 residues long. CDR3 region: CAFLEDRGFLYGYTF. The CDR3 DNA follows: TGTGCCTTTCTCGAGGACAGGGGATTTCTCTATGGCTACACCTTC. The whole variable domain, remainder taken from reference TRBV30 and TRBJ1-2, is SQTIHQWPATLVQPVGSPLSLECTVEGTSNPNLYWYRQAAGRGLQLLFYSVGIGQISSEVPQNLSASRPQDRQFILSSKKLLLSDSGFYLCAFLEDRGFLYGYTFGSGTRLTVV.

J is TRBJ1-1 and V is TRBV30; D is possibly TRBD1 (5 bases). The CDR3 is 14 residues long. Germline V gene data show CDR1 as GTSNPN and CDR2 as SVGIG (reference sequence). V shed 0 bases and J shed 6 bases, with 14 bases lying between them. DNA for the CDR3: TGTGCCTGGAGTGTATATCGACAGAGACCTGAAGCTTTCTTT. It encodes CAWSVYRQRPEAFF.

CDR3 nucleotide sequence: TGTGCCAGCAGTTACTCACGGGGAGATTCACCCCTCCACTTT. Translating gives CASSYSRGDSPLHF. The gene calls are TRBV6-5 and TRBJ1-6; D is ambiguous. Germline CDR1 MNHEY, CDR2 SVGAGI. The CDR3 totals 14 residues. The germline V and J ends were trimmed by 0 bases and 8 bases, with 8 bases remaining between them.

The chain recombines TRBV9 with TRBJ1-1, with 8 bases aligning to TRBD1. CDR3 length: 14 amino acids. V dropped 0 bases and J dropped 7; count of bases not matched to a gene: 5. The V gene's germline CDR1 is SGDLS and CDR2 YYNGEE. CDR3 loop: CASSVEDRVGEAFF. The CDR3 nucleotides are TGTGCCAGCAGCGTAGAGGACAGGGTTGGTGAAGCTTTCTTT.

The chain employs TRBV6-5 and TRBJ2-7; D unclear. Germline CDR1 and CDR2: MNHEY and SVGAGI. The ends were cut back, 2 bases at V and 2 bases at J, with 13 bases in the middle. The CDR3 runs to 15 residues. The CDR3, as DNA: TGTGCCAGCAGTTACGCGGTCGCCCCGGCCTACGAGCAGTACTTC. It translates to CASSYAVAPAYEQYF.

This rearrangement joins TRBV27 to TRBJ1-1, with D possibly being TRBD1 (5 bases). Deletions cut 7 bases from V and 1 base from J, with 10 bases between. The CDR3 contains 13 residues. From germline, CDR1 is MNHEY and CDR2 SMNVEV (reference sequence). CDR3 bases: TGTGCCAGCAATGCCAGGGAGAACACTGAAGCTTTCTTT. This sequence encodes CASNARENTEAFF.

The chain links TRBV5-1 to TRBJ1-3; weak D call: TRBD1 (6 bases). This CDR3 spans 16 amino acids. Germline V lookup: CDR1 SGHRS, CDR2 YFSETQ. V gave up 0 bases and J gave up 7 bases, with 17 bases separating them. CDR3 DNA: TGCGCCAGCAGCTTGGCCGGGGGCAGGTTCGGGAACACCATATATTTT. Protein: CASSLAGGRFGNTIYF.

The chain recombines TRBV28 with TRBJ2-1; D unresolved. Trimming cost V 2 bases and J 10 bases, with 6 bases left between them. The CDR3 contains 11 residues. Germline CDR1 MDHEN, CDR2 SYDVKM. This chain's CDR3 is CASSLEAEQFF. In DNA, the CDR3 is TGTGCCAGCAGTTTAGAGGCAGAGCAGTTCTTC. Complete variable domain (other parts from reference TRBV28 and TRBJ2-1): DVKVTQSSRYLVKRTGEKVFLECVQDMDHENMFWYRQDPGLGLRLIYFSYDVKMKEKGDIPEGYSVSREKKERFSLILESASTNQTSMYLCASSLEAEQFFGPGTRLTVL.

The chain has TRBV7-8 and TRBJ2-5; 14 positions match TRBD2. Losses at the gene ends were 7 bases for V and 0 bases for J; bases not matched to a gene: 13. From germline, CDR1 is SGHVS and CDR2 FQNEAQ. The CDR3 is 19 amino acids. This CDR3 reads CASNKSPGTSGSHQETQYF. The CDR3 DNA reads TGTGCCAGCAATAAATCCCCCGGGACTAGCGGGAGCCACCAAGAGACCCAGTACTTC.

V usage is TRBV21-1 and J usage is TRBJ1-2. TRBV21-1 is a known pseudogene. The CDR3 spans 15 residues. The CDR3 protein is CASRGLHLINYGYTF. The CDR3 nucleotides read TGTGCCAGCAGGGGTCTACATCTAATTAACTATGGCTACACCTTC.

CDR3 DNA: TGTGCCACAAGCCAGGGAAATCAGCCCCAGCATTTT. Translated, it gives CATSQGNQPQHF. This chain joins TRBV10-3 and TRBJ1-5; perhaps TRBD1 as D (5 bases). This CDR3 region has 12 residues. The V end was cut by 10 bases, the J end by 4 bases, with 11 bases between. Germline V gene lookup returns CDR1 ENHRY and CDR2 SYGVKD.

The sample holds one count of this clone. The CDR3 spells CASSQVLGGGGELFF. Here the CDR3 DNA reads TGTGCCAGCAGCCAGGTTCTGGGGGGTGGAGGGGAGCTGTTTTTT. The chain has TRBV4-2 and TRBJ2-2, with D possibly being TRBD2 (6 bases). Trimming stripped 3 bases from V and 8 bases from J, with 16 bases between. Germline values: CDR1 LGHNA, CDR2 YNFKEQ. The CDR3 is 15 residues long.

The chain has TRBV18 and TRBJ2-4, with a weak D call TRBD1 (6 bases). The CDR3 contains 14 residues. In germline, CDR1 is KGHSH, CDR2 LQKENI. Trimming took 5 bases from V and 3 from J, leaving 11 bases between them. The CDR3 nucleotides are TGTGCCAGCTCAGAGGGGGAATTCAAAAACATTCAGTACTTC. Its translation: CASSEGEFKNIQYF.

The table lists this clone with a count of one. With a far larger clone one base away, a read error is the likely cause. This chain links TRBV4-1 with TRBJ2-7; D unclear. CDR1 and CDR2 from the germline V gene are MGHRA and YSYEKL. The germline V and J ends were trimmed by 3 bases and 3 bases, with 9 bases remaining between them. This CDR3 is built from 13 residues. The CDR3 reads CASSHVAYYEQYF. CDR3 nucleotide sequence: TGCGCCAGCAGCCATGTAGCTTACTACGAGCAGTACTTC.

The CDR3 region is CAIKTGTARNTIYF. The CDR3 nucleotides read TGTGCCATCAAGACAGGGACGGCCCGAAACACCATATATTTT. The chain carries TRBV6-1 and TRBJ1-3; 7 bases are a match to TRBD1. Germline CDR1 MNHNS, CDR2 SASEGT. V shed 10 bases, J shed 5 bases, and the junction held 11 bases outside the gene matches. The CDR3 sequence is 14 residues long.

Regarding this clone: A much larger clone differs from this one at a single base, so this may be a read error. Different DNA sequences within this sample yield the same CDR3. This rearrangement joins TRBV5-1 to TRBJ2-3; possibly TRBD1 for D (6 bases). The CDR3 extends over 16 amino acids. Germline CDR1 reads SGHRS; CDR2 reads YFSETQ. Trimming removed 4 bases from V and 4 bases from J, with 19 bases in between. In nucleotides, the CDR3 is TGCGCCAGCAGCGTATACGGGACACCCGGTTCAGATACGCAGTATTTT. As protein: CASSVYGTPGSDTQYF.

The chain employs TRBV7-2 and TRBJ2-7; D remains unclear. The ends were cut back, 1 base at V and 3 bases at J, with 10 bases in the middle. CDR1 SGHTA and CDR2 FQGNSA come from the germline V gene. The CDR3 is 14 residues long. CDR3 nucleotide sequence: TGTGCCAGCAGCTTAGACGGAACCGTCTACGAGCAGTACTTC. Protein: CASSLDGTVYEQYF.

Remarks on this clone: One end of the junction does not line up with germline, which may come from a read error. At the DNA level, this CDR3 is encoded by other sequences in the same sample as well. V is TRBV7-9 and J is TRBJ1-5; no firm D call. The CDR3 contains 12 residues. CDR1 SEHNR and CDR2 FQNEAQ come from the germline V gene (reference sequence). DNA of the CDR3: TGTGCCAGCAGCTTGGGGTATCAACCCCAGCATTTT. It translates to CASSLGYQPQHF.

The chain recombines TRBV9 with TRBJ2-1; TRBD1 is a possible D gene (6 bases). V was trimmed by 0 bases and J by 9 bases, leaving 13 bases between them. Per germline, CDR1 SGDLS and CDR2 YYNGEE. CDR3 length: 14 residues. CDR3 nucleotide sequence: TGTGCCAGCAGCGTAGATCCCCGAGGGGGTGAGCAGTTCTTC. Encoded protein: CASSVDPRGGEQFF.

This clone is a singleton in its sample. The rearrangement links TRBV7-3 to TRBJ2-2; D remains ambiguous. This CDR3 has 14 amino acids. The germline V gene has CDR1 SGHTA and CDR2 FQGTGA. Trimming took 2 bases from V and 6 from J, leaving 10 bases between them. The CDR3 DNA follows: TGTGCCAGCAGCTTATTGGGTACATCCGGGGAGCTGTTTTTT. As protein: CASSLLGTSGELFF. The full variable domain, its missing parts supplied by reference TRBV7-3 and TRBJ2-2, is GAGVSQTPSNKVTEKGKYVELRCDPISGHTALYWYRQSLGQGPEFLIYFQGTGAADDSGLPNDRFFAVRPEGSVSTLKIQRTERGDSAVYLCASSLLGTSGELFFGEGSRLTVL.

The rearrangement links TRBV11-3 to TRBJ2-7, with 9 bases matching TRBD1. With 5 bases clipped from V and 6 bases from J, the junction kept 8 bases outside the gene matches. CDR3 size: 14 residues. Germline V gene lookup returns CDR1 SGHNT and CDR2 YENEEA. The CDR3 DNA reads TGTGCCAGCAGCCCCAGACAGGGGGAGGGCGAGCAGTACTTC. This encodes CASSPRQGEGEQYF. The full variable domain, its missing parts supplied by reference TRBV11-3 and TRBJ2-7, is EAGVVQSPRYKIIEKKQPVAFWCNPISGHNTLYWYLQNLGQGPELLIRYENEEAVDDSQLPKDRFSAERLKGVDSTLKIQPAELGDSAVYLCASSPRQGEGEQYFGPGTRLTVT.

Written as DNA, the CDR3 is TGTGCCAGCAGTGAGACTAGTCCTTGGGGTGAGCAGTTCTTC. This sequence encodes CASSETSPWGEQFF. The V gene is TRBV6-1, the J gene TRBJ2-1; D may be TRBD2 (6 bases). The V end was cut by 3 bases, the J end by 9 bases, with 15 bases between. This CDR3 is 14 amino acids long. Looked up from germline, CDR1 is MNHNS and CDR2 is SASEGT.

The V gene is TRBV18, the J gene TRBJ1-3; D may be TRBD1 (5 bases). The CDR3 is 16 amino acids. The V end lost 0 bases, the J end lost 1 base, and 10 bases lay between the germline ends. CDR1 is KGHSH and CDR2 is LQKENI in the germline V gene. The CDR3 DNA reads TGTGCCAGCTCACCACCAGGCCGGGGGTCTGGAAACACCATATATTTT. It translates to CASSPPGRGSGNTIYF.

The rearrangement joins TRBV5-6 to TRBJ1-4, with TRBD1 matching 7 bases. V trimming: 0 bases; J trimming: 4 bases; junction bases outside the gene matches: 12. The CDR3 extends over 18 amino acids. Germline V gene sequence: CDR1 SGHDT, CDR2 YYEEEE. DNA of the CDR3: TGTGCCAGCAGCTTGGCTGACAGGGTTGGCACTGATAATGAAAAACTGTTTTTT. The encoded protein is CASSLADRVGTDNEKLFF.